This T cell receptor (beta chain) was captured in a study of response to subunit inactivated influenza vaccine. Study-level points and caveats: After each seasonal influenza vaccination, few new T cells are recruited, the authors suggested.

TCRdb analysed the RT-PCR reads with MiXCR anew, one entry per CDR3 protein. The sample lists approximately 520,000 distinct CDR3 sequences, over 25% occurring once. The CDR3 totals 14 residues. Per the germline V gene, CDR1 is SGHRS and CDR2 is YFSETQ. With 3 bases clipped from V and 5 bases from J, the junction kept 4 bases outside the gene matches. This clonotype was observed a few times. Its antigen is unidentified. Sequencing used CD4+ T cells sorted from PBMCs, obtained more than 4 days after vaccination. This TCR came from a man aged 45 to 65 who received an inactivated influenza vaccine. This chain joins TRBV5-1 and TRBJ2-5, with 10 positions matching TRBD1. The CDR3 here is CASSSDRGSETQYF. The CDR3 DNA reads as TGCGCCAGCAGCTCGGACAGGGGGTCGGAGACCCAGTACTTC.